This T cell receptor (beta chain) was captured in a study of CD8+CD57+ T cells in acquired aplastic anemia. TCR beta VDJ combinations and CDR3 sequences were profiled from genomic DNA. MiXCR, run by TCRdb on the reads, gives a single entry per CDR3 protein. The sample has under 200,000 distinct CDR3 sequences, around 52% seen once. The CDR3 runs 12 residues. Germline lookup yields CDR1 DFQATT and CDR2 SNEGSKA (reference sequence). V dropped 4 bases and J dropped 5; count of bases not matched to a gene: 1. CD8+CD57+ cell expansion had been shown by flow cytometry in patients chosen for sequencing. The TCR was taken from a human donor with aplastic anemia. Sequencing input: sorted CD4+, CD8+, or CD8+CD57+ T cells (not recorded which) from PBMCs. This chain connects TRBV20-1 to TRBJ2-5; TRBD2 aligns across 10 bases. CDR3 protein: CSAISGRETQYF. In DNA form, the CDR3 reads TGCAGTGCTATTAGCGGGAGGGAGACCCAGTACTTC.